A selection of T cell receptor beta chains follows, all from one sample in a study of control samples from healthy donors and cancer patients. Sequenced by immunoSEQ multiplex PCR; TCRdb stores in-frame clones only, minus some. The sample consists of 150,000 or so clones, 90% to 95% of them appearing once. Sequenced sample: blood. All receptors come from a woman under 40 in good health. The CDR3 runs from the conserved cysteine through the conserved F or W. The order of the fields is clone size, J gene, D gene, V gene, CDR3 protein, CDR3 DNA. The D gene is left open where the match is weak. Size is omitted from some rows. Given values are once, few, many or a class for expanded clones.

>few|TRBJ2-3|NA|TRBV7-8
CASSPAGDTQYF
TGTGCCAGCAGCCCAGCGGGAGATACGCAGTATTTT
>NA|TRBJ2-1|TRBD2|TRBV3-1/TRBV3-2
CASSQGTSSNEQFF
TGTGCCAGCAGCCAGGGGACTAGCAGCAATGAGCAGTTCTTC
>NA|TRBJ2-5|TRBD1|TRBV29-1
CSVDVRGQQETQYF
TGCAGCGTTGATGTACGGGGACAGCAAGAGACCCAGTACTTC
>NA|TRBJ2-7|NA|TRBV6-5
CASRGIRSYEQYF
TGTGCCAGCAGAGGAATACGATCCTACGAGCAGTACTTC
>NA|TRBJ1-2|NA|TRBV6-6
CASSLTERIWDGYTF
TGTGCCAGCAGTTTAACCGAACGAATTTGGGATGGCTACACCTTC
>NA|TRBJ2-7|NA|TRBV7-8
CASREGQLSYEQYF
TGTGCCAGCAGAGAAGGACAGCTTTCCTACGAGCAGTACTTC
>NA|TRBJ2-7|TRBD1|TRBV28
CASRWGQGSYEQYF
TGTGCCAGCAGGTGGGGACAGGGCTCCTACGAGCAGTACTTC
>once|TRBJ2-1|NA|TRBV19
CASSIGGHIYNEQFF
TGTGCCAGTAGTATAGGCGGACATATCTACAATGAGCAGTTCTTC
>NA|TRBJ1-1|NA|TRBV7-8
CASSLQRNTEAFF
TGTGCCAGCAGCCTACAGAGGAACACTGAAGCTTTCTTT
>NA|TRBJ2-5|TRBD1|TRBV5-1
CASTDRQGRETQYF
TGCGCCAGCACCGACCGACAGGGCCGGGAGACCCAGTACTTC
>NA|TRBJ2-7|TRBD1|TRBV19
CASRAGTGGSYEQYF
TGTGCCAGTAGAGCCGGGACAGGGGGCTCCTACGAGCAGTACTTC
>NA|TRBJ2-2|NA|TRBV6-1
CASSEARGRSTNTGELFF
TGTGCCAGCAGTGAAGCTCGGGGGCGGTCGACTAACACCGGGGAGCTGTTTTTT
>NA|TRBJ2-3|NA|TRBV5-5
CASSLAGLGLTDTQYF
TGTGCCAGCAGCTTAGCGGGCCTTGGTCTTACAGATACGCAGTATTTT
>once|TRBJ1-5|NA|TRBV2
CASTGGDQPQHF
TGTGCCAGCACTGGGGGCGATCAGCCCCAGCATTTT
>NA|TRBJ2-3|TRBD2|TRBV5-4
CASSSLTSGSGTDTQYF
TGTGCCAGCAGCTCACTCACTAGCGGGAGTGGAACAGATACGCAGTATTTT
>NA|TRBJ2-7|NA|TRBV6-1
CASSEAPGPNEQYF
TGTGCCAGCAGTGAAGCGCCAGGGCCCAACGAGCAGTACTTC
>once|TRBJ2-7|NA|TRBV18
CASSPTVSSYEQYF
TGTGCCAGCTCACCGACGGTTTCCTCCTACGAGCAGTACTTC
>NA|TRBJ1-5|TRBD1|TRBV19
CASRTGQGFSQPQHF
TGTGCCAGTAGAACGGGACAGGGTTTCAGTCAGCCCCAGCATTTT
>NA|TRBJ2-7|NA|TRBV4-1
CASSPLPGRLYEQYF
TGCGCCAGCAGCCCTTTACCGGGACGTCTCTACGAGCAGTACTTC
>NA|TRBJ1-2|TRBD1|TRBV4-1
CASRGQDSGYGYTF
TGCGCCAGCAGGGGACAGGATTCAGGCTATGGCTACACCTTC
>NA|TRBJ2-7|TRBD1|TRBV4-2
CASSQDVDRSYYEQYF
TGTGCCAGCAGCCAAGACGTGGACAGGAGTTACTACGAGCAGTACTTC
>NA|TRBJ2-5|TRBD2|TRBV19
CASSMTSGGLVAQYF
TGTGCCAGTAGTATGACAAGCGGGGGGTTAGTGGCCCAGTACTTC
>NA|TRBJ1-2|NA|TRBV7-9
CASSTSPGGYTF
TGTGCCAGCAGCACTAGCCCCGGCGGCTACACCTTC
>NA|TRBJ1-1|NA|TRBV6-5
CASSFQGRNTEAFF
TGTGCCAGCAGTTTCCAGGGTAGGAACACTGAAGCTTTCTTT
>NA|TRBJ1-2|NA|TRBV28
CASSFFQGSPMSYTF
TGTGCCAGCAGTTTTTTTCAGGGATCACCTATGAGCTACACCTTC
>NA|TRBJ2-2|TRBD2|TRBV28
CASSLMTSGSTGELFF
TGTGCCAGCAGTTTAATGACTAGCGGGTCGACCGGGGAGCTGTTTTTT
>NA|TRBJ2-7|TRBD2|TRBV7-2
CASSFSGLAGASYEQYF
TGTGCCAGCAGCTTCTCGGGACTAGCGGGGGCCTCCTACGAGCAGTACTTC
>NA|TRBJ2-7|NA|TRBV27
CASSLLDDHEQYF
TGTGCCAGCAGTTTACTGGACGACCACGAGCAGTACTTC
>NA|TRBJ2-5|NA|TRBV27
CASSSGVRQETQYF
TGTGCCAGCAGTTCGGGGGTTAGGCAAGAGACCCAGTACTTC
>once|TRBJ2-4|TRBD1|TRBV5-8
CASSFRGSGKNIQYF
TGTGCCAGCAGCTTCAGGGGGTCGGGCAAAAACATTCAGTACTTC
>once|TRBJ2-7|NA|TRBV7-8
CASSFRTGSYEQYF
TGTGCCAGCAGCTTTCGGACTGGCTCCTACGAGCAGTACTTC
>NA|TRBJ2-3|NA|TRBV10-2
CASSVGTLDTQYF
TGCGCCAGCAGTGTTGGGACTTTGGATACGCAGTATTTT
>NA|TRBJ2-7|NA|TRBV4-1
CASKRSSADSYEQYF
TGCGCCAGCAAAAGGTCTAGCGCGGACTCCTACGAGCAGTACTTC
>NA|TRBJ2-1|TRBD2|TRBV6-5
CASSLREAYNEQFF
TGTGCCAGCAGTTTGCGGGAGGCCTACAATGAGCAGTTCTTC
>NA|TRBJ1-1|NA|TRBV14
CASSQAGLNTEAFF
TGTGCCAGCAGCCAAGCGGGATTGAACACTGAAGCTTTCTTT
>NA|TRBJ1-4|TRBD1|TRBV19
CASTPAWTGSEKLFF
TGTGCCAGTACCCCGGCGTGGACAGGGTCTGAAAAACTGTTTTTT
>NA|TRBJ1-4|NA|TRBV19
CASSISDRDEKLFF
TGTGCCAGTAGTATTTCGGACCGGGATGAAAAACTGTTTTTT
>NA|TRBJ2-6|NA|TRBV4-1
CASSQGHSGANVLTF
TGCGCCAGCAGCCAAGGCCACTCTGGGGCCAACGTCCTGACTTTC
>NA|TRBJ1-1|TRBD1|TRBV7-3
CASSLGTENTEAFF
TGTGCCAGCAGCCTTGGGACAGAGAACACTGAAGCTTTCTTT
>NA|TRBJ1-2|TRBD1|TRBV7-9
CASSSRTGEDYGYTF
TGTGCCAGCAGCTCGAGGACAGGGGAGGACTATGGCTACACCTTC
>NA|TRBJ2-1|TRBD2|TRBV5-1
CASMGGRGYNEQFF
TGCGCCAGCATGGGCGGGAGAGGATACAATGAGCAGTTCTTC
>NA|TRBJ2-7|NA|TRBV4-1
CASSDYYEQYF
TGCGCCAGCAGCGACTACTACGAGCAGTACTTC
>NA|TRBJ2-7|NA|TRBV6-2/TRBV6-3
CASSYSWTHSYEQYF
TGTGCCAGCAGTTACTCCTGGACTCACTCCTACGAGCAGTACTTC
>NA|TRBJ1-5|NA|TRBV6-1
CASSDQGANQPQHF
TGTGCCAGCAGTGATCAGGGCGCCAATCAGCCCCAGCATTTT
>NA|TRBJ2-3|TRBD2|TRBV27
CASSFTSGTDTQYF
TGTGCCAGCAGTTTTACTAGCGGGACAGATACGCAGTATTTT
>few|TRBJ2-3|TRBD2|TRBV6-4
CASSDSAGGPDTQYF
TGTGCCAGCAGTGACTCAGCGGGAGGGCCGGATACGCAGTATTTT
>NA|TRBJ1-1|TRBD1|TRBV6-1
CASSEGTGQKAFF
TGTGCCAGCAGTGAGGGGACAGGGCAAAAAGCTTTCTTT
>NA|TRBJ2-7|TRBD2|TRBV10-3
CAISEGTTTRYEQYF
TGTGCCATCAGTGAGGGGACTACCACCAGGTACGAGCAGTACTTC
>NA|TRBJ2-1|NA|TRBV13
CASSPEGYNEQFF
TGTGCCAGCAGCCCCGAAGGCTACAATGAGCAGTTCTTC
>NA|TRBJ2-7|TRBD2|TRBV27
CASSLWDPLAGGNEQYF
TGTGCCAGCAGTTTATGGGACCCACTAGCGGGAGGTAACGAGCAGTACTTC
>few|TRBJ2-2|TRBD2|TRBV5-4
CASGTSDAGELFF
TGTGCCAGCGGGACTAGCGACGCCGGGGAGCTGTTTTTT
>NA|TRBJ2-1|NA|TRBV9
CASSVGGTYNEQFF
TGTGCCAGCAGCGTAGGAGGGACATACAATGAGCAGTTCTTC
>NA|TRBJ2-7|NA|TRBV18
CASSPKPYEQYF
TGTGCCAGCTCACCCAAGCCCTACGAGCAGTACTTC